The T cell receptor (beta chain) under discussion was sequenced for a study of response to subunit inactivated influenza vaccine. TCRdb called the RT-PCR reads again in MiXCR, with one record for every CDR3 protein. The sample includes about 540,000 distinct CDR3 sequences, under 30% of them seen just once. Germline loops: CDR1 SEHNR, CDR2 FQNEAQ (reference sequence). The CDR3 totals 15 residues. The V gene end was trimmed by 4 bases and the J gene end by 4 bases; junction bases not matched to a gene: 8. The sample was also reused in another study, on T cells expressing NK-cell markers. From that study: UMI-tagged 5'RACE template switching yielded the TCR beta cDNA. All TCR beta repertoires analysed originated from sorted CD3+CD56+NKG2C+, CD3+CD56+NKG2C- and CD3+CD56-NKG2C+ T cells.

The receptor was derived from a man over 45 who received an inactivated influenza vaccine. The genes are TRBV7-9 and TRBJ2-5, with 8 bases that match TRBD1. Material: CD4+ T cells sorted from PBMCs, obtained 11 to 12 days after vaccination. The CDR3 sequence: CASSSRTGMAETQYF. As DNA, the CDR3 is TGTGCCAGCAGCTCGCGGACAGGGATGGCAGAGACCCAGTACTTC.